The entry that follows covers one T cell receptor (beta chain) sequence. The antigen is unknown. The sample comes from a study of Ad26.COV2.S vaccination and SARS-CoV-2 variants. The treatment here: 19 received Ad26.COV2.S at low or high dose, single or two shots; five or six received placebo; per-sample allocation not given. Sampling took place 63 days after the first vaccine or placebo injection. V shed 6 bases, J shed 3 bases, and the junction held 4 bases outside the gene matches. CDR1 is MNHEY and CDR2 is SVGAGI in the germline V gene. This CDR3 is built from 13 residues. General study results and limits: Whether participants received vaccine or placebo, their non-spike TCR breadth was similar.

Measured with immunoSEQ multiplex PCR; TCRdb has only the in-frame clones, and not every one. The sample consists of 510,000 or so clones, around 88% of them appearing once. The chain couples TRBV6-5 to TRBJ2-7, with 8 bases aligning to TRBD1. This specimen consisted of peripheral blood, obtained in a trial of Ad26.COV2.S vaccine versus placebo. The sequence was collected from a person between 18 and 65 years old who received the Ad26.COV2.S COVID-19 vaccine or a placebo. The chain's CDR3 is CASRGTGYYEQYF. CDR3 nucleotides: TGTGCCAGCAGGGGGACAGGATACTACGAGCAGTACTTC.